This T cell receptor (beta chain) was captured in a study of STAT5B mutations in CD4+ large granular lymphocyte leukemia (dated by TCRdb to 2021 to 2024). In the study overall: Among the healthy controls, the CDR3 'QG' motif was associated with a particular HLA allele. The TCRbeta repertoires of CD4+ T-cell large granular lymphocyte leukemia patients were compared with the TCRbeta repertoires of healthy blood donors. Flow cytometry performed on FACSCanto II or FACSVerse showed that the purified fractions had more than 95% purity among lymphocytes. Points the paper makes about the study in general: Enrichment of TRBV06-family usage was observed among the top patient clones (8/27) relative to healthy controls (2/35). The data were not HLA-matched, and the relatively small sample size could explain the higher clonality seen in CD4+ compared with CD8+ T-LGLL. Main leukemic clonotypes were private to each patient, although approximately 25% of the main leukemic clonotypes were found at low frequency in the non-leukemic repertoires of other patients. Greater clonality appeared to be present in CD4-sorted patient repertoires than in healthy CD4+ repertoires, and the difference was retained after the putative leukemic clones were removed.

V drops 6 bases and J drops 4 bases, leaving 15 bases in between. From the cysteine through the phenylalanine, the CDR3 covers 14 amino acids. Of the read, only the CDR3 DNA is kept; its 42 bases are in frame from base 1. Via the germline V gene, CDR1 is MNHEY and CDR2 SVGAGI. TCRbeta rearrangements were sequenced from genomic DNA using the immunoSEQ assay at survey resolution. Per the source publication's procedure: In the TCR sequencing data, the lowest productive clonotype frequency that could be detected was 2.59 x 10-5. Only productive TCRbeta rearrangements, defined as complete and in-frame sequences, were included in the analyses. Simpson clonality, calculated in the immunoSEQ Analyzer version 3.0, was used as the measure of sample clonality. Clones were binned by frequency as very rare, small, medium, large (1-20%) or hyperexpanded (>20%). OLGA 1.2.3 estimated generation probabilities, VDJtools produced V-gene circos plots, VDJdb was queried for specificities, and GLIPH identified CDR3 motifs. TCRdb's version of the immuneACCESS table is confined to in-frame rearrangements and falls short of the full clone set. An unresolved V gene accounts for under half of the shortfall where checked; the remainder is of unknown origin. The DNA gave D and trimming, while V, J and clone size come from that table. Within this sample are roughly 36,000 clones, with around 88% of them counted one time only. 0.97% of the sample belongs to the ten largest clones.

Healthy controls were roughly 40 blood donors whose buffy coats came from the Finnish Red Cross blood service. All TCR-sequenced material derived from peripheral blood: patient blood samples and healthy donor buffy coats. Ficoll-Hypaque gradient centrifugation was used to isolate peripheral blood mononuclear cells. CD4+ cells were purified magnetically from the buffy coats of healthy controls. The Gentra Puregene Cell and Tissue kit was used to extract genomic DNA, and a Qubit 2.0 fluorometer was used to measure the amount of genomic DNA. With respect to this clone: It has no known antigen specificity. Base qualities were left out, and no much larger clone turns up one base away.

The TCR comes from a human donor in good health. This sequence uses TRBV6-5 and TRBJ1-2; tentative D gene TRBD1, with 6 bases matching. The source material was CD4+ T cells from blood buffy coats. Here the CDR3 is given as CASRSTGRAYGYTF. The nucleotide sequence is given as TGTGCCAGCAGGTCTACAGGGAGGGCCTATGGCTACACCTTC.